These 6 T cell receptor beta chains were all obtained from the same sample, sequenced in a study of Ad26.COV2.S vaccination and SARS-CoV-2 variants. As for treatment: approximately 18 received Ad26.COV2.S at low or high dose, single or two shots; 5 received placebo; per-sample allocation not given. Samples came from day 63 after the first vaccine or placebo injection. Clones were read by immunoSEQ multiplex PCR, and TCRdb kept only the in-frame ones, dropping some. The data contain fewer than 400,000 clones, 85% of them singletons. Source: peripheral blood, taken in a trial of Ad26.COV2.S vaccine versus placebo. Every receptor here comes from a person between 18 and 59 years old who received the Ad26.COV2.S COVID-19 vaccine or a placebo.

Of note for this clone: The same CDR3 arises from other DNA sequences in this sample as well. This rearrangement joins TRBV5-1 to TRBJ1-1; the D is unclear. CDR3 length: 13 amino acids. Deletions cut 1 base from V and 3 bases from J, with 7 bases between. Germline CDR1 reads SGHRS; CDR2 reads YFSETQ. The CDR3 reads CASSLRWDTEAFF. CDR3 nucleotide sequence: TGCGCCAGCAGCTTGCGGTGGGACACTGAAGCTTTCTTT.

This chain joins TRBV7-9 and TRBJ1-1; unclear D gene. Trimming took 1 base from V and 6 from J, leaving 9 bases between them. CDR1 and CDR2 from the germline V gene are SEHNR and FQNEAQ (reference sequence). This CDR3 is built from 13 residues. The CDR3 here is CASSLEVVAEAFF. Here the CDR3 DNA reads TGTGCCAGCAGCTTAGAAGTGGTAGCTGAAGCTTTCTTT.

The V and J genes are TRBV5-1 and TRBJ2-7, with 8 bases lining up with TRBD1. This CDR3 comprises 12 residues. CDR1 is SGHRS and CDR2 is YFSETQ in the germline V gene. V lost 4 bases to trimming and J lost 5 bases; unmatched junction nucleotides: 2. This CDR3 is CASSPDRDEQYF. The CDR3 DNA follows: TGCGCCAGCAGCCCGGACAGGGACGAGCAGTACTTC.

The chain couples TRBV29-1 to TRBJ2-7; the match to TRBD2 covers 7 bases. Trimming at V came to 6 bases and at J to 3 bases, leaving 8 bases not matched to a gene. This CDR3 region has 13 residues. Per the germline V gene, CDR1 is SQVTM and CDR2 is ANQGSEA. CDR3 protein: CSVGRGTFYEQYF. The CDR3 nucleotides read TGCAGCGTGGGGAGGGGAACCTTCTACGAGCAGTACTTC.

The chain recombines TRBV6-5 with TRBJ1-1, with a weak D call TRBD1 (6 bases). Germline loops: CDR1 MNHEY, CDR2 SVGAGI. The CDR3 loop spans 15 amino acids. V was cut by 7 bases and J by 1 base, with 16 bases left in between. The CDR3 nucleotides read TGTGCCAGCAACCCAGTGGGGGGCGGGAACACTGAAGCTTTCTTT. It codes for CASNPVGGGNTEAFF.

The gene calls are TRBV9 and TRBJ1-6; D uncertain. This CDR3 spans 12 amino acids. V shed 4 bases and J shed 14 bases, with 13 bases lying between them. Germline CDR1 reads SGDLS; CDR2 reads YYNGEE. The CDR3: CASSSQPHSLHF. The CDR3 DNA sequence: TGTGCCAGCAGCTCCCAGCCTCACTCCCTCCACTTT.